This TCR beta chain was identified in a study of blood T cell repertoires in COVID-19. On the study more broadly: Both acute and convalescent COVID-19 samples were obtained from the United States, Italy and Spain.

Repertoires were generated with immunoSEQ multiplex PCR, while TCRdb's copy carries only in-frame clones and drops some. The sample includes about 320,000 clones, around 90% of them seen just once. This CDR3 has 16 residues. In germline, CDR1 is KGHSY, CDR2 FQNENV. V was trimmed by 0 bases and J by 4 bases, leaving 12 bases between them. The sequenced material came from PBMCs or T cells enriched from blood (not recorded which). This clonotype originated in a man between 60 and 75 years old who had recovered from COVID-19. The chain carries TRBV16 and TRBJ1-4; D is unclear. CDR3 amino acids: CASSQSVGGFNEKLFF. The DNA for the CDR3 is TGTGCCAGCAGCCAATCCGTAGGAGGGTTTAATGAAAAACTGTTTTTT. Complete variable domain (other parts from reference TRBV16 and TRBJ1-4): GEEVAQTPKHLVRGEGQKAKLYCAPIKGHSYVFWYQQVLKNEFKFLISFQNENVFDETGMPKERFSAKCLPNSPCSLEIQATKLEDSAVYFCASSQSVGGFNEKLFFGSGTQLSVL.